This T cell receptor beta chain stems from a study of cytomegalovirus exposure and HLA in healthy donors. Trimming took 6 bases from V and 5 from J; bases not matched to a gene: 5. Germline lookup yields CDR1 SGDLS and CDR2 YYNGEE. The CDR3 spans 15 residues. The PCR made use of 60 Vbeta and 13 Jbeta primers. Using immunoSEQ multiplex PCR, the repertoire was profiled, and TCRdb retains in-frame clones only, with some absent. Of about 80,000 clones in the sample, approximately 62% were seen once. This chain joins TRBV9 and TRBJ2-5; 15 bases agree with TRBD2. This receptor was identified in a male donor in good health and CMV-seropositive. The sample consisted of PBMCs. CDR3 loop: CASNVGLAGGETQYF. The CDR3 DNA follows: TGTGCCAGCAACGTGGGACTAGCGGGGGGTGAGACCCAGTACTTC.